The sequence of this T cell receptor beta chain was determined in a study of neoadjuvant anti-PD-1 for oral cavity cancer. The sample's time point: after neoadjuvant nivolumab, at surgical resection. Patients had newly diagnosed, untreated stage II-IVA oral cavity squamous cell carcinoma. Unmatched junction bases numbered 18, after V lost 6 bases and J lost 14 bases. The length of the CDR3 is 15 residues. Germline loops: CDR1 LNHDA, CDR2 SQIVND (reference sequence). Using immunoSEQ multiplex PCR, the repertoire was profiled, and TCRdb retains in-frame clones only, with some absent. The data contain around 70,000 clones, 70% to 90% of them singletons.

The starting material was PBMCs, obtained after nivolumab (anti-PD-1) treatment. The receptor was derived from a person between 35 and 79 years old with oral cavity squamous cell carcinoma. The rearrangement joins TRBV19 to TRBJ2-3; 9 bases are shared with TRBD2. CDR3 protein: CASRTGGLAGMVLYF. The CDR3 DNA reads TGTGCCAGTAGAACCGGAGGCCTAGCGGGAATGGTTCTGTATTTT.